The source of this T cell receptor (beta chain) is a study of T cell changes during pregnancy in multiple sclerosis (dated by TCRdb to about 2019). In terms of the full investigation: Changes in the T cell repertoire over the course of pregnancy were examined in this study in women with multiple sclerosis.

The junction shows trimming of 4 bases on V and 0 bases on J, and the gene matches do not reach 5 bases of it. Inclusive of the bounding cysteine and phenylalanine, the CDR3 is 16 residues long. The read is trimmed to its CDR3 DNA, 48 bases read in frame from base 1. CDR1 and CDR2, looked up from the germline V gene, are SGHRS and YFSETQ. The receptor library was made with the immunoSEQ multiplex PCR assay. Held by TCRdb, this immuneACCESS table contains in-frame sequences only and omits some clones. Under half of the omission traces to an unresolved V gene where checked; the cause of the rest is unknown. This sample comprises around 100,000 clones, 90% of them detected only once. The ten top clones hold roughly 0.79% of the sample. For this clone: Its antigen is unknown. No much larger clone exists at a distance of one base, and base qualities are not known.

This TCR came from a female donor in good health, enrolled as a control in a pregnancy study. The chain is encoded by TRBV5-1 joined to TRBJ2-7; TRBD2 lines up with 12 middle nucleotides. Sequences were derived from peripheral blood, sampled in the second trimester of pregnancy. The CDR3 reads as follows: CASSNSLAGGSYEQYF. Read as DNA, the sequence is TGCGCCAGCAGCAATTCACTAGCGGGGGGCTCCTACGAGCAGTACTTC.